The rows below give T cell receptor beta chains drawn from one sample of a study of blood T cell repertoires in COVID-19. Here immunoSEQ multiplex PCR was the method, and the copy in TCRdb shows in-frame clones only, minus some. This sample carries almost 200,000 clones, around four fifths of them seen once, and the ten largest clones take 0.85% to 0.95%. The sequenced material came from peripheral blood. The receptors were sampled from a man in his sixties with COVID-19, enrolled during active disease. CDR3s include the opening cysteine and the closing phenylalanine or tryptophan. The D gene is left open where the match is weak. Some rows mark clone size as missing; the rest say once, few, many or name a class of expanded clone.

J: TRBJ1-4; D: TRBD1; V: TRBV15; size: -; DNA: TGTGCCACCAGCAGACCCCGGGACAGGGGAGGCGAGAAACTGTTTTTT; CDR3: CATSRPRDRGGEKLFF
J: TRBJ1-2; D: TRBD1; V: TRBV9; size: -; DNA: TGTGCCAGCAGCGTCGCCCGCAGGGGGCCTGGCTACACCTTC; CDR3: CASSVARRGPGYTF
J: TRBJ2-7; D: TRBD1; V: TRBV19; size: -; DNA: TGTGCCAGTAGTATAAGGGGGACAGGGGGTTCCTACGAGCAGTACTTC; CDR3: CASSIRGTGGSYEQYF
J: TRBJ1-3; D: -; V: TRBV2; size: -; DNA: TGTGCCAGCAGTGTTAGGGAGGGGCTAGCTGGAAACACCATATATTTT; CDR3: CASSVREGLAGNTIYF
J: TRBJ2-5; D: TRBD2; V: TRBV30; size: few; DNA: TGTGCCGGGGACCTAGCGGGAGGTGGCGAGACCCAGTACTTC; CDR3: CAGDLAGGGETQYF
J: TRBJ1-2; D: -; V: TRBV11-2; size: -; DNA: TGTGCCAGCAGCCATGCGTTTGTTTCATCCGACTATGGCTACACCTTC; CDR3: CASSHAFVSSDYGYTF
J: TRBJ1-1; D: TRBD1; V: TRBV2; size: -; DNA: TGTGCCACACAGGGGGGGGACACTGAAGCTTTCTTT; CDR3: CATQGGDTEAFF
J: TRBJ2-7; D: -; V: TRBV3-1/TRBV3-2; size: once; DNA: TGTGCCAGCAGCCAGAGCCCCGTCGAGCAGTACTTC; CDR3: CASSQSPVEQYF
J: TRBJ2-7; D: -; V: TRBV9; size: -; DNA: TGTGCCAGCAGCGTAGATACTAGCAGCCACGAGCAGTACTTC; CDR3: CASSVDTSSHEQYF
J: TRBJ1-2; D: TRBD1; V: TRBV2; size: -; DNA: TGTGCCAGCACCTACCTTGGACAGGGAGTAAATGGCTACACCTTC; CDR3: CASTYLGQGVNGYTF
J: TRBJ1-2; D: TRBD1; V: TRBV7-2; size: -; DNA: TGTGCCAGCAGCTGGGACAGGACCTATGGCTACACCTTC; CDR3: CASSWDRTYGYTF
J: TRBJ1-1; D: -; V: TRBV18; size: -; DNA: TGTGCCAGCTCACGGGTGACACAGGCGAACACTGAAGCTTTCTTT; CDR3: CASSRVTQANTEAFF
J: TRBJ1-2; D: -; V: TRBV7-3; size: few; DNA: TGTGCCAGCAGCCCCACCGGGACTGGGAACTATGGCTACACCTTC; CDR3: CASSPTGTGNYGYTF
J: TRBJ1-1; D: -; V: TRBV2; size: -; DNA: TGTGCCAGCAGTGAAAACAGGGAGACTGAAGCTTTCTTT; CDR3: CASSENRETEAFF
J: TRBJ1-2; D: -; V: TRBV18; size: -; DNA: TGTGCCAGCTCACCACTTGATAGACAGTTGTTTAACTATGGCTACACCTTC; CDR3: CASSPLDRQLFNYGYTF
J: TRBJ1-2; D: TRBD1; V: TRBV4-2; size: -; DNA: TGTGCCAGCAGCCAAGAGGACAGGGGGCTCTTCTATGGCTACACCTTC; CDR3: CASSQEDRGLFYGYTF
J: TRBJ2-7; D: TRBD2; V: TRBV9; size: -; DNA: TGTGCCAGCAGCGCAGACTCAGGGCTGGGACTAGCGGGAGGAGTAGAGCAGTACTTC; CDR3: CASSADSGLGLAGGVEQYF
J: TRBJ2-3; D: -; V: TRBV24-1; size: -; DNA: TGTGCCACCAGTGAAGCAGGGGGCGGACTAGCGTCCACAGATACGCAGTATTTT; CDR3: CATSEAGGGLASTDTQYF
J: TRBJ2-7; D: -; V: TRBV6-5; size: -; DNA: TGTGCCAGCAGTTACTCCGGTTGGCAGTACTTC; CDR3: CASSYSGWQYF
J: TRBJ1-2; D: TRBD1; V: TRBV5-1; size: few; DNA: TGCGCCAGCAGCTCAGGGACAGGGGCCGGCTACACCTTC; CDR3: CASSSGTGAGYTF
J: TRBJ1-1; D: -; V: TRBV7-9; size: once; DNA: TGTGCCAGCAGTTATACAGTGAACACTGAAGCTTTCTTT; CDR3: CASSYTVNTEAFF
J: TRBJ2-5; D: -; V: TRBV7-2; size: -; DNA: TGTGCCAGCAGCTCCTTCTACGGTGTCCAAGAGACCCAGTACTTC; CDR3: CASSSFYGVQETQYF
J: TRBJ2-2; D: -; V: TRBV13; size: -; DNA: TGTGCCAGCAGCTTACGGGGGGCGGCCGGGGAGCTGTTTTTT; CDR3: CASSLRGAAGELFF
J: TRBJ2-5; D: TRBD1; V: TRBV27; size: -; DNA: TGTGCCAGCAGTAGGGACAGGGGAAGTAGTGAGACCCAGTACTTC; CDR3: CASSRDRGSSETQYF
J: TRBJ2-5; D: TRBD1; V: TRBV28; size: -; DNA: TGTGCCAGCAGTTCCCCGGGGACAGCCTATGGGGAGACCCAGTACTTC; CDR3: CASSSPGTAYGETQYF
J: TRBJ2-7; D: -; V: TRBV29-1; size: -; DNA: TGCAGCGTTGAACGGGGCAGGGGCCTACCCTACGAGCAGTACTTC; CDR3: CSVERGRGLPYEQYF
J: TRBJ2-2; D: -; V: TRBV7-3; size: -; DNA: TGTGCCAGCAGCTTAAATCAGGGTTACACCGGGGAGCTGTTTTTT; CDR3: CASSLNQGYTGELFF
J: TRBJ1-2; D: -; V: TRBV25-1; size: -; DNA: TGTGCCAGCAGTGAATCTTACTATGGCTACACCTTC; CDR3: CASSESYYGYTF
J: TRBJ1-4; D: -; V: TRBV30; size: -; DNA: TGTGCCTGGAGTAGGATCCCAGGGAAGGAGGGCAAAGAAAAACTGTTTTTT; CDR3: CAWSRIPGKEGKEKLFF
J: TRBJ1-1; D: -; V: TRBV5-1; size: -; DNA: TGCGCCAGCAGCTTAGGGTTTGGGACTCCGGGATTTAGGAACACTGAAGCTTTCTTT; CDR3: CASSLGFGTPGFRNTEAFF
J: TRBJ2-7; D: -; V: TRBV11-2; size: -; DNA: TGTGCCAGCAGCTTAGTGGGGGGTGTGACATCCTACGAGCAGTACTTC; CDR3: CASSLVGGVTSYEQYF
J: TRBJ2-5; D: -; V: TRBV4-3; size: -; DNA: TGCGCCAGCAGCCAAGATCAATCCAACCAAGAGACCCAGTACTTC; CDR3: CASSQDQSNQETQYF
J: TRBJ1-2; D: TRBD1; V: TRBV25-1; size: -; DNA: TGTGCCAGCAGCGGAGACAGGGCGCGTGGCTACACCTTC; CDR3: CASSGDRARGYTF
J: TRBJ2-1; D: TRBD2; V: TRBV2; size: -; DNA: TGTGCCAGCAGTCTGCCGACCCCTAGCGGGCACAATGAGCAGTTCTTC; CDR3: CASSLPTPSGHNEQFF
J: TRBJ2-5; D: -; V: TRBV4-1; size: -; DNA: TGCGCCAGCAGCCAAGTGGGCGCAGGGCAAGAGACCCAGTACTTC; CDR3: CASSQVGAGQETQYF